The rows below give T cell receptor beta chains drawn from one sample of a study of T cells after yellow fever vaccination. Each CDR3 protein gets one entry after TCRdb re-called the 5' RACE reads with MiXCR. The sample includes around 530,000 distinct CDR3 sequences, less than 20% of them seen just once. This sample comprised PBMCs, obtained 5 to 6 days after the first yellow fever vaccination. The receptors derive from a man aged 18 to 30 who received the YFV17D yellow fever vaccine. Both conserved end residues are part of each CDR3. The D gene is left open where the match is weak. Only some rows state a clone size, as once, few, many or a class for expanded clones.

CATRLAGGHNEQFF	TGTGCCACCAGACTAGCGGGGGGTCACAATGAGCAGTTCTTC	TRBV7-2	TRBJ2-1	-	TRBD2
CASRPVGRGNTGELFF	TGTGCCAGCAGACCCGTGGGCAGGGGAAATACCGGGGAGCTGTTTTTT	TRBV11-2	TRBJ2-2	few	-
CASSTSGSPVYTQYF	TGTGCCAGCAGCACGTCGGGGAGCCCGGTTTACACGCAGTATTTT	TRBV7-3	TRBJ2-3	-	-
CASSRTATGELFF	TGTGCCAGCAGTCGAACGGCTACCGGGGAGCTGTTTTTT	TRBV12-3/TRBV12-4	TRBJ2-2	few	-
CSVCDSFGEPQHF	TGCAGCGTGTGCGACAGCTTCGGGGAGCCCCAGCATTTT	TRBV29-1	TRBJ1-5	few	-
CASSFGTRYHSYNEQFF	TGTGCCAGCAGTTTCGGGACTAGGTATCATAGCTACAATGAGCAGTTCTTC	TRBV6-2/TRBV6-3	TRBJ2-1	-	TRBD2
CASSLRPGGYEQFF	TGTGCCAGCAGCTTACGCCCAGGGGGCTATGAGCAGTTCTTC	TRBV7-6	TRBJ2-1	-	TRBD1
CASSYSGVTEAFF	TGTGCCAGCAGTTACTCCGGGGTGACTGAAGCTTTCTTT	TRBV6-2/TRBV6-3	TRBJ1-1	few	-
CASSRDSRWGSPLHF	TGTGCCAGCTCGCGGGACAGCCGTTGGGGATCACCCCTCCACTTT	TRBV18	TRBJ1-6	few	TRBD1
CASSLAASGGFSQYF	TGTGCCAGCAGCTTAGCGGCTAGCGGGGGCTTTTCCCAGTACTTC	TRBV11-2	TRBJ2-5	few	TRBD2
CAISVSREFSEQYF	TGTGCCATCAGTGTGAGCAGGGAGTTTTCCGAGCAGTACTTC	TRBV10-3	TRBJ2-7	few	-
CASGGQYNEKLFF	TGTGCCAGCGGAGGACAGTATAATGAAAAACTGTTTTTT	TRBV6-2/TRBV6-3	TRBJ1-4	-	-
CASSFMNLNTEAFF	TGTGCCAGCAGCTTTATGAATCTGAACACTGAAGCTTTCTTT	TRBV13	TRBJ1-1	-	-
CASSQVKAGGPGPYNEQFF	TGCGCCAGCAGCCAAGTGAAAGCGGGGGGGCCGGGGCCCTACAATGAGCAGTTCTTC	TRBV4-1	TRBJ2-1	-	TRBD2
CASRPEVGTEAFF	TGCGCCAGCAGGCCCGAAGTAGGAACTGAAGCTTTCTTT	TRBV5-1	TRBJ1-1	-	-
CAIEERGTGVGEQYF	TGTGCCATCGAAGAGCGGGGGACAGGAGTGGGCGAGCAGTACTTC	TRBV10-3	TRBJ2-7	-	-
CASSAGQGGNSPLHF	TGTGCCAGCAGTGCGGGACAGGGAGGGAATTCACCCCTCCACTTT	TRBV12-3/TRBV12-4	TRBJ1-6	few	TRBD1
CSEGQGIYEQYF	TGCAGCGAGGGACAGGGAATCTACGAGCAGTACTTC	TRBV29-1	TRBJ2-7	-	TRBD1
CASSLEGQGGTEAFF	TGTGCCAGCAGCTTAGAGGGACAGGGGGGGACTGAAGCTTTCTTT	TRBV7-2	TRBJ1-1	-	TRBD1
CSAKRVGTEAFF	TGCAGTGCTAAGAGGGTCGGGACTGAAGCTTTCTTT	TRBV20-1	TRBJ1-1	-	-
CSARLAGGLQETQYF	TGCAGTGCTAGACTAGCGGGGGGACTCCAAGAGACCCAGTACTTC	TRBV20-1	TRBJ2-5	few	TRBD2
CASSLLGQGYTDTQYF	TGTGCCAGCAGTTTATTGGGACAAGGGTACACAGATACGCAGTATTTT	TRBV12-3/TRBV12-4	TRBJ2-3	-	-
CASSLVAEQFF	TGTGCCAGCAGCTTAGTTGCTGAGCAGTTCTTC	TRBV7-6	TRBJ2-1	few	-
CASSDSRGSSYNEQFF	TGTGCCAGCAGTGACTCACGAGGGAGCTCCTACAATGAGCAGTTCTTC	TRBV6-4	TRBJ2-1	few	-
CASSTSGQAIRGLFF	TGTGCCAGTAGTACGTCGGGACAGGCTATAAGAGGACTGTTTTTT	TRBV19	TRBJ1-4	-	TRBD1
CSAGLGTGGSIQYF	TGCAGTGCTGGACTCGGGACAGGAGGTAGCATTCAGTACTTC	TRBV20-1	TRBJ2-4	few	TRBD1
CASSLANSGGWETQYF	TGTGCCAGCAGCTTGGCTAACAGCGGGGGATGGGAGACCCAGTACTTC	TRBV5-4	TRBJ2-5	-	TRBD2
CAWSEAGELFF	TGTGCCTGGTCCGAAGCCGGGGAGCTGTTTTTT	TRBV30	TRBJ2-2	many	-
CSARDDRGDGYTF	TGCAGTGCTAGAGATGACAGGGGGGATGGCTACACCTTC	TRBV20-1	TRBJ1-2	-	TRBD1
CASSINSGERERGYTF	TGTGCCAGCAGCATTAATTCCGGGGAGCGAGAACGTGGCTACACCTTC	TRBV9	TRBJ1-2	-	-
CASSDMGTLFAKNIQYF	TGTGCCAGCAGTGATATGGGTACTCTGTTCGCCAAAAACATTCAGTACTTC	TRBV2	TRBJ2-4	-	-
CSVVALAGGNEQFF	TGCAGCGTTGTTGCACTAGCGGGGGGTAATGAGCAGTTCTTC	TRBV29-1	TRBJ2-1	many	TRBD2
CASSLPGTVNTEAFF	TGTGCCAGCAGCCTACCCGGGACGGTGAACACTGAAGCTTTCTTT	TRBV6-1	TRBJ1-1	-	-
CASSSQTRYNEQFF	TGCGCCAGCAGCTCCCAGACTAGATACAATGAGCAGTTCTTC	TRBV5-1	TRBJ2-1	few	-
CASSGLSDTQYF	TGTGCCAGCTCTGGTCTTTCAGATACGCAGTATTTT	TRBV28	TRBJ2-3	few	-
CASSYSNRGYGYTF	TGTGCCAGCAGTTACTCAAACAGGGGCTATGGCTACACCTTC	TRBV6-5	TRBJ1-2	few	TRBD1
CASSPNGGPDTQYF	TGTGCCAGCAGCCCGAATGGGGGACCAGATACGCAGTATTTT	TRBV7-3	TRBJ2-3	few	-
CSARLRLAGLSETQYF	TGCAGTGCTAGACTTCGACTAGCGGGGCTCAGTGAGACCCAGTACTTC	TRBV20-1	TRBJ2-5	-	TRBD2
CASSQDLGQPLTDTGELFF	TGCGCCAGCAGCCAAGATCTAGGACAACCGTTGACGGACACCGGGGAGCTGTTTTTT	TRBV4-1	TRBJ2-2	-	-
CAISESITGEAGELFF	TGTGCCATCAGTGAGTCGATCACAGGGGAGGCCGGGGAGCTGTTTTTT	TRBV10-3	TRBJ2-2	few	-
CASSGPTYEQYF	TGTGCCAGCTCCGGACCAACCTACGAGCAGTACTTC	TRBV7-2	TRBJ2-7	few	-
CASSRGRTQLFF	TGTGCCAGCAGCAGGGGACGGACCCAACTGTTTTTT	TRBV12-3/TRBV12-4	TRBJ1-4	few	-
CASSYDSWSNQPQHF	TGTGCCAGCAGTTATGACAGTTGGAGCAATCAGCCCCAGCATTTT	TRBV6-2/TRBV6-3	TRBJ1-5	few	-
CAIRSGGAGANVLTF	TGTGCCATCCGAAGCGGGGGAGCTGGGGCCAACGTCCTGACTTTC	TRBV10-3	TRBJ2-6	few	TRBD2
CASSPTTQTSGGTYNEQFF	TGTGCCAGCAGCCCTACAACCCAAACTAGCGGGGGGACCTACAATGAGCAGTTCTTC	TRBV9	TRBJ2-1	-	TRBD2
CAILSSGGAQGTQYF	TGTGCCATTCTATCTAGCGGGGGGGCCCAGGGTACGCAGTATTTT	TRBV10-3	TRBJ2-3	few	TRBD2
CASSVVPGEETQYF	TGTGCCAGCAGCGTAGTTCCCGGGGAGGAGACCCAGTACTTC	TRBV9	TRBJ2-5	few	-
CASRQDLSSYNEQFF	TGTGCCAGCAGGCAGGACCTGAGCTCCTACAATGAGCAGTTCTTC	TRBV12-3/TRBV12-4	TRBJ2-1	few	-
CASSVGQPNEKLFF	TGTGCCAGCAGCGTAGGGCAGCCTAATGAAAAACTGTTTTTT	TRBV9	TRBJ1-4	-	-
CASSLDVRGYHTDTQYF	TGTGCCAGCAGCTTGGACGTAAGGGGCTATCACACAGATACGCAGTATTTT	TRBV5-6	TRBJ2-3	-	-
CASRPDGGGSEAFF	TGTGCCAGCAGACCTGACGGCGGGGGTTCTGAAGCTTTCTTT	TRBV7-9	TRBJ1-1	few	-
CASRSKTGFGQPQHF	TGTGCCAGCAGGTCAAAGACAGGTTTTGGGCAGCCCCAGCATTTT	TRBV6-5	TRBJ1-5	few	-
CSASTGLADGEQFF	TGCAGTGCTTCTACGGGACTAGCTGACGGTGAGCAGTTCTTC	TRBV20-1	TRBJ2-1	many	TRBD2
CASSQGTSGGIEQFF	TGTGCCAGCAGTCAGGGGACTAGCGGGGGGATTGAGCAGTTCTTC	TRBV27	TRBJ2-1	-	TRBD2
CASSWTRRDNEQFF	TGCGCCAGCAGCTGGACTAGGCGCGACAATGAGCAGTTCTTC	TRBV5-1	TRBJ2-1	-	TRBD2
CASSLSGWHGPSVDTQYF	TGTGCCAGCAGCTTATCGGGATGGCACGGGCCCAGCGTGGATACGCAGTATTTT	TRBV7-2	TRBJ2-3	-	-
CASRAPQGTLAKNIQYF	TGTGCCAGCAGGGCTCCCCAGGGGACTCTAGCCAAAAACATTCAGTACTTC	TRBV2	TRBJ2-4	-	-